The 29 T cell receptor beta chains in this list originate from one sample, sequenced in a study of blood T cell repertoires in COVID-19. Clones were sequenced by immunoSEQ multiplex PCR, and TCRdb holds only the in-frame ones, with some missing. The sample lists hundreds of thousands of clones, roughly 86% occurring once. The sequenced material came from PBMCs or T cells enriched from blood (not recorded which). These receptors all stem from a woman in her twenties or thirties who had recovered from COVID-19.

V gene TRBV5-1 combines with J gene TRBJ1-1; TRBD1 matches at 7 bases. V shed 5 bases and J 8 bases; nucleotides not matched to a gene: 6. CDR1 and CDR2 from the germline V gene are SGHRS and YFSETQ. This CDR3 is built from 12 residues. The CDR3 nucleotides read TGCGCCAGCAGTTCTGACAGGGACGAAGCTTTCTTT. It encodes CASSSDRDEAFF.

This clone appeared a few times. The chain employs TRBV4-2 and TRBJ1-2; D is unclear. CDR1 LGHNA and CDR2 YNFKEQ come from the germline V gene. The V end lost 4 bases, the J end lost 4 bases, and 22 bases lay between the germline ends. The CDR3 covers 17 residues. For the CDR3, the DNA is TGTGCCAGCAGCCGACGGAGGAGTAATCAGGAGACCTATGGCTACACCTTC. It translates to CASSRRRSNQETYGYTF.

The chain has TRBV11-3 and TRBJ1-5; 7 bases line up with TRBD1. The CDR3 length is 15 residues. Germline lookup yields CDR1 SGHNT and CDR2 YENEEA. Trimming removed 5 bases from V and 6 bases from J; junction bases left unmatched: 10. CDR3 loop: CASSNQGGLGQPQHF. CDR3 DNA sequence: TGTGCCAGCAGCAACCAGGGGGGCTTAGGTCAGCCCCAGCATTTT.

Here the CDR3 reads CASSMGLISYEQYF. CDR3 bases: TGTGCCAGTAGTATGGGACTGATCTCCTACGAGCAGTACTTC. The chain uses TRBV19 and TRBJ2-7, with a possible D match to TRBD2 (6 bases). CDR1 and CDR2 (germline): LNHDA, SQIVND (reference sequence). The V end lost 3 bases, the J end lost 0 bases, and 9 bases lay between the germline ends. The CDR3 consists of 14 residues.

V is TRBV30 and J is TRBJ2-1; D call uncertain. V lost 1 base and J 8 bases, leaving 18 bases between the germline ends. Looked up from germline, CDR1 is GTSNPN and CDR2 is SVGIG (reference sequence). The CDR3 runs 15 residues. The CDR3 loop reads CAWSGPSIAVDEQFF. The CDR3 DNA is TGTGCCTGGAGTGGGCCTTCGATAGCAGTGGATGAGCAGTTCTTC.

The chain has TRBV5-1 and TRBJ2-1; TRBD1 matches 8 bases. This CDR3 contains 16 residues. After removal of 3 bases from V and 8 bases from J, the junction contained 13 bases not matched to a gene. Germline V gene sequence: CDR1 SGHRS, CDR2 YFSETQ. CDR3 nucleotides: TGCGCCAGCAGCTCAGCCCCAGGGGGCGAGCTAGATGAGCAGTTCTTC. Its protein product is CASSSAPGGELDEQFF.

V is TRBV27 and J is TRBJ2-1; maybe TRBD1 (6 bases). CDR3 length: 13 amino acids. With 2 bases removed from V and 4 bases from J, the gap between germline ends came to 6 bases. Germline V gene lookup returns CDR1 MNHEY and CDR2 SMNVEV (reference sequence). The CDR3 here is CASSLQGYNEQFF. The CDR3 DNA reads as TGTGCCAGCAGTTTACAGGGGTACAATGAGCAGTTCTTC.

The CDR3 DNA reads TGTGCCAGCAGCCAAGCTGCAGGGTTGGGGTATGGCTACACCTTC. Translating it yields CASSQAAGLGYGYTF. The chain links TRBV11-2 to TRBJ1-2; D is perhaps TRBD1 (5 bases). Germline V gives CDR1 SGHAT, CDR2 FQNNGV. The germline V and J ends were trimmed by 5 bases and 5 bases, with 18 bases remaining between them. The CDR3 has 15 residues.

The V gene is TRBV7-3, the J gene TRBJ2-7; no reliable D call. The CDR3 is 13 amino acids. Trimming removed 5 bases at V and 1 base at J, with 9 bases between. Germline V gene lookup returns CDR1 SGHTA and CDR2 FQGTGA. The CDR3 protein is CASSGGESYEQYF. DNA for the CDR3: TGTGCCAGCAGCGGCGGAGAATCCTACGAGCAGTACTTC.

The genes are TRBV19 and TRBJ1-5; 8 nucleotides match TRBD1. The germline CDR1 and CDR2 sequences are LNHDA and SQIVND (reference sequence). V lost 4 bases to trimming and J lost 3 bases; unmatched junction nucleotides: 14. CDR3 length: 18 residues. In DNA form, the CDR3 reads TGTGCCAGTAGTACCTATCCTGCGAGGACAGGGTTCAATCAGCCCCAGCATTTT. Its translation: CASSTYPARTGFNQPQHF.

This sequence joins TRBV2 and TRBJ2-7; 10 bases agree with TRBD1. The J segment lost 2 bases and the V segment lost 2 bases, leaving 6 bases of the junction unmatched. The length of the CDR3 is 16 residues. CDR1 is SNHLY and CDR2 is FYNNEI in the germline V gene. CDR3 DNA: TGTGCCAGCAGTGAATCTTGGGGGACAGGGGCCTACGAGCAGTACTTC. Translating gives CASSESWGTGAYEQYF.

V usage is TRBV21-1 and J usage is TRBJ1-5; no check of the table's D call, TRBD1, against the DNA was made. TRBV21-1 is deemed a pseudogene. The length of the CDR3 is 18 residues. This CDR3 reads CASSLKLPRIYSNQPQHF. CDR3 coding DNA: TGTGCCAGCAGCCTCAAACTCCCCAGGATTTATAGCAATCAGCCCCAGCATTTT.

In this sample, this clone turned up once. This chain connects TRBV9 to TRBJ2-7; no reliable D call. The V and J ends lost 7 bases and 0 bases respectively, with 14 bases between them. CDR3 size: 14 residues. Germline V gene lookup returns CDR1 SGDLS and CDR2 YYNGEE. Here the CDR3 reads CASAPGLSSYEQYF. The CDR3 DNA sequence: TGTGCCAGCGCACCTGGGCTAAGCTCCTACGAGCAGTACTTC.

V usage is TRBV20-1 and J usage is TRBJ2-1; 9 bases align to TRBD2. This CDR3 is built from 15 residues. Germline CDR1 is DFQATT and CDR2 is SNEGSKA (reference sequence). This CDR3 is CRASSGSITYNEQFF. CDR3 in DNA: TGCAGGGCCAGTAGCGGGAGTATAACCTACAATGAGCAGTTCTTC.

The CDR3 region has the DNA TGTGCCAGCAGTTCAAACAGGGGCCGGAACACCGGGGAGCTGTTTTTT. Protein product: CASSSNRGRNTGELFF. This rearrangement joins TRBV6-5 to TRBJ2-2, with TRBD1 matching over 7 bases. Germline-derived CDR1 and CDR2 are MNHEY and SVGAGI. With V trimmed by 4 bases and J by 1 base, 6 bases remained unmatched. The CDR3 totals 16 residues.

V gene TRBV29-1 combines with J gene TRBJ1-1; 10 nucleotides match TRBD1. There are 21 residues in the CDR3. In germline, CDR1 is SQVTM, CDR2 ANQGSEA. Trimming removed 6 bases from V and 0 bases from J; junction bases left unmatched: 25. The DNA of the CDR3 is TGCAGCGTGCACGAACATCCCCGACAGCGGACAGGGGGGAGCATGAACACTGAAGCTTTCTTT. Amino acid sequence: CSVHEHPRQRTGGSMNTEAFF.

The chain employs TRBV3-1 (or the pseudogene TRBV3-2) and TRBJ1-2; D is perhaps TRBD1 (6 bases). The CDR3 is 14 residues long. Germline assignment: CDR1 LGHDT and CDR2 YNNKEL (reference sequence). Trimming shortened V by 5 bases and J by 7 bases, and 17 bases separated the two germline ends. The CDR3 DNA follows: TGTGCCAGCAGCGCTAAGAGGCAGGGGCGTGGCTACACCTTC. Translation gives CASSAKRQGRGYTF.

The J gene is TRBJ1-2, the V gene TRBV4-1; 11 bases are a match to TRBD1. Germline loops: CDR1 MGHRA, CDR2 YSYEKL. The J segment lost 2 bases and the V segment lost 4 bases, leaving 9 bases of the junction unmatched. This CDR3 is 17 amino acids long. Written as DNA, the CDR3 is TGCGCCAGCAGCCCTGGACAGGGGGCCGGTTGGAACTATGGCTACACCTTC. Protein product: CASSPGQGAGWNYGYTF.

The chain is built from TRBV19 and TRBJ1-5; 10 bases map to TRBD1. Germline assignment: CDR1 LNHDA and CDR2 SQIVND (reference sequence). This CDR3 is 16 amino acids long. Trimming at V came to 4 bases and at J to 5 bases, leaving 8 bases not matched to a gene. The chain's CDR3 is CASSTPGQGPHQPQHF. CDR3 in DNA: TGTGCCAGTAGTACACCGGGACAGGGGCCGCATCAGCCCCAGCATTTT.

This clone was recorded once. V is TRBV7-9 and J is TRBJ1-1; 8 nucleotides align to TRBD1. Germline-derived CDR1 and CDR2 are SEHNR and FQNEAQ (reference sequence). This CDR3 region has 14 residues. V lost 5 bases and J lost 6; bases outside the gene matches: 8. DNA for the CDR3: TGTGCCAGCAGCACCGAGGACAGGGACCCTGAAGCTTTCTTT. As protein: CASSTEDRDPEAFF.

This chain connects TRBV27 to TRBJ2-5; no reliable D call. The CDR3 covers 15 residues. Germline V gene sequence: CDR1 MNHEY, CDR2 SMNVEV (reference sequence). Deletions cut 0 bases from V and 5 bases from J, with 13 bases between. The CDR3 region is CASSLSSGVWETQYF. The CDR3 DNA reads as TGTGCCAGCAGTTTATCATCTGGAGTTTGGGAGACCCAGTACTTC.

The CDR3 DNA follows: TGTGCCAGCAGTACCACAGGGGGGGGCAAAAACATTCAGTACTTC. Its translation is CASSTTGGGKNIQYF. V usage is TRBV28 and J usage is TRBJ2-4; a possible D gene is TRBD1 (8 bases). The CDR3 consists of 15 residues. With 5 bases removed from V and 3 bases from J, the gap between germline ends came to 14 bases. Germline lookup yields CDR1 MDHEN and CDR2 SYDVKM.

CDR3 in DNA: TGTGCCAGTAGTGCCCGGAGGGTGGGTTACGAGCAGTACTTC. It yields the protein CASSARRVGYEQYF. The chain joins TRBV19 to TRBJ2-7, with D perhaps matching TRBD2 (6 bases). The CDR3 runs 14 residues. Deletions cut 5 bases from V and 4 bases from J, with 15 bases between. In germline, CDR1 is LNHDA, CDR2 SQIVND (reference sequence). Drawing the rest from reference TRBV19 and TRBJ2-7, the complete variable domain is DGGITQSPKYLFRKEGQNVTLSCEQNLNHDAMYWYRQDPGQGLRLIYYSQIVNDFQKGDIAEGYSVSREKKESFPLTVTSAQKNPTAFYLCASSARRVGYEQYFGPGTRLTVT.

This chain uses TRBV10-2 with TRBJ2-2; TRBD1 matches 10 bases. After removal of 10 bases from V and 5 bases from J, the junction contained 16 bases not matched to a gene. The CDR3 sequence is 17 residues long. Germline V gene sequence: CDR1 WSHSY, CDR2 SAAADI. The CDR3 bases are TGCGCCACGGCGACAGGGGGCGCGGGTTATTGGACCGGGGAGCTGTTTTTT. Protein: CATATGGAGYWTGELFF.

The rearrangement joins TRBV6-5 to TRBJ1-1, with D unclear. V lost 5 bases, J lost 2 bases, and 12 bases lay in between. The CDR3 extends over 14 amino acids. Germline CDR1 and CDR2: MNHEY and SVGAGI. The CDR3 reads CASSNPSRNTEAFF. The DNA of the CDR3 is TGTGCCAGCAGTAACCCCTCTAGAAACACTGAAGCTTTCTTT.

This chain joins TRBV29-1 and TRBJ1-4, with D hard to call. The CDR3 has 15 residues. Looked up from germline, CDR1 is SQVTM and CDR2 is ANQGSEA. The V end lost 5 bases, the J end lost 0 bases, and 13 bases lay between the germline ends. In nucleotides, the CDR3 is TGCAGCGTTCCGGCCGGGGATTCAACTAATGAAAAACTGTTTTTT. Its protein is CSVPAGDSTNEKLFF.

Details on this clone: Other DNA sequences in this sample translate to the same CDR3. The chain carries TRBV2 and TRBJ2-1, with 11 bases fitting TRBD2. Germline lookup yields CDR1 SNHLY and CDR2 FYNNEI. The CDR3 covers 15 residues. V lost 5 bases, J lost 3 bases, and 3 bases stayed unmatched. The CDR3 reads CASSPLAGGYNEQFF. The CDR3 DNA sequence: TGTGCCAGCAGTCCCCTAGCGGGAGGCTACAATGAGCAGTTCTTC.

This clone was seen a handful of times. The chain uses TRBV7-8 and TRBJ2-1, with 11 bases identical to TRBD2. There are 18 residues in the CDR3. Trimming took 4 bases from V and 0 from J; bases not matched to a gene: 8. Per germline, CDR1 SGHVS and CDR2 FQNEAQ. The CDR3 loop reads CASSSLAGGQSSYNEQFF. The DNA for the CDR3 is TGTGCCAGCAGCTCCCTAGCGGGAGGCCAGAGCTCCTACAATGAGCAGTTCTTC. Drawing the rest from reference TRBV7-8 and TRBJ2-1, the complete variable domain is GAGVSQSPRYKVAKRGQDVALRCDPISGHVSLFWYQQALGQGPEFLTYFQNEAQLDKSGLPSDRFFAERPEGSVSTLKIQRTQQEDSAVYLCASSSLAGGQSSYNEQFFGPGTRLTVL.

This rearrangement joins TRBV5-1 to TRBJ1-2, with 8 bases identical to TRBD1. J gave up 7 bases and V 2 bases, and 7 bases lay outside the gene matches. The CDR3 extends over 14 amino acids. The germline V gene encodes CDR1 SGHRS and CDR2 YFSETQ. CDR3 nucleotides: TGCGCCAGCAGCTTCGATCAGGGGGCGCGTGGCTACACCTTC. As protein: CASSFDQGARGYTF.